This T cell receptor beta chain appears in the sequencing data of a study of cytomegalovirus exposure and HLA in healthy donors. Trimming removed 0 bases at V and 2 bases at J, with 8 bases between. From germline, CDR1 is MGHRA and CDR2 YSYEKL. The CDR3 sequence is 14 residues long. In the PCR, 60 Vbeta and 13 Jbeta primers were used. The data were produced by immunoSEQ multiplex PCR, yet TCRdb's version contains in-frame clones alone and is incomplete. The table records 75,000 to 90,000 clones, roughly 77% of them present only once. This rearrangement joins TRBV4-1 to TRBJ2-7; weak D call: TRBD2 (5 bases). Sequences were obtained from PBMCs. The origin of this receptor is a man in his 60s in good health and CMV-seronegative. The CDR3 DNA is TGCGCCAGCAGCCAAGAACCGGGGACCTACGAGCAGTACTTC. Its translation: CASSQEPGTYEQYF.